This T cell receptor beta chain was identified during a study of T cell changes during pregnancy in multiple sclerosis. The CDR3 length is 11 residues. V was cut by 4 bases and J by 7 bases, with 7 bases left in between. The germline CDR1 and CDR2 sequences are LNHDA and SQIVND (reference sequence). Measured with immunoSEQ multiplex PCR; TCRdb has only the in-frame clones, and not every one. There are tens of thousands of clones in the sample; more than 70% occur only once, and around 7.9% lies in the top ten. The origin of this receptor is a female donor with multiple sclerosis, enrolled in a pregnancy study. The sample was CD8+ T cells from peripheral blood mononuclear cells, taken after pregnancy. This chain joins TRBV19 and TRBJ1-2; D might be TRBD1 (5 bases). The CDR3: CASSTGFGYTF. The CDR3 bases are TGTGCCAGTAGTACAGGGTTTGGCTACACCTTC.